Shown below are 31 T cell receptor beta chains from a single sample sequenced in a study of T cells after posttransplantation cyclophosphamide. Clones were sequenced by immunoSEQ multiplex PCR, and TCRdb holds only the in-frame ones, with some missing. This sample comprises under 50,000 clones, none seen once only. Material: PBMCs. Receptors originate from a woman between 45 and 65 years old in good health and a related stem cell transplant donor.

This clone has ten or more counts. The chain recombines TRBV19 with TRBJ1-4; 10 nucleotides match TRBD1. V lost 7 bases and J lost 7; bases outside the gene matches: 15. Germline V lookup: CDR1 LNHDA, CDR2 SQIVND (reference sequence). The CDR3 length is 17 residues. The CDR3 DNA reads as TGTGCCAGTACCGCCGGGACAGGGGCCACGAGAGGTGAAAAACTGTTTTTT. The encoded protein is CASTAGTGATRGEKLFF.

This clone was detected many times. The genes are TRBV7-9 and TRBJ2-4; 8 bases fit TRBD2. Germline V gene sequence: CDR1 SEHNR, CDR2 FQNEAQ (reference sequence). The V segment lost 6 bases and the J segment 0 bases; nucleotides outside the gene matches: 10. This CDR3 has 17 residues. CDR3 residues: CASSPGGRNLAKNIQYF. In DNA, the CDR3 is TGTGCCAGCAGTCCCGGCGGGAGGAACTTAGCCAAAAACATTCAGTACTTC.

This clone was seen ten or more times. The chain joins TRBV5-1 to TRBJ2-7; tentative D call: TRBD2 (6 bases). Germline lookup yields CDR1 SGHRS and CDR2 YFSETQ. V was shortened by 6 bases and J by 1 base, with 14 bases between the two germline ends. The CDR3 is made up of 14 amino acids. CDR3 sequence (DNA): TGCGCCAGCACCCTCTCCGGGGGTTCCTACGAGCAGTACTTC. This gives the protein CASTLSGGSYEQYF.

This clone was counted between two and nine times. The V call is TRBV10-3, the J call TRBJ1-1, with 11 positions matching TRBD1. Germline CDR1 reads ENHRY; CDR2 reads SYGVKD. The CDR3 totals 17 residues. J was trimmed by 4 bases and V by 5 bases; bases with no gene match: 12. The CDR3: CAISQTPGQGVVTEAFF. Here the CDR3 DNA reads TGTGCCATCAGTCAAACGCCGGGACAGGGGGTTGTCACTGAAGCTTTCTTT.

Ten or more counts support this clone. This chain links TRBV2 with TRBJ2-7; 7 bases line up with TRBD2. CDR1 and CDR2 (germline): SNHLY, FYNNEI. This CDR3 contains 14 residues. V shed 6 bases and J 5 bases; nucleotides not matched to a gene: 10. The CDR3 DNA sequence: TGTGCCAGCAGGGGGACTACAGTAGAGAACGAGCAGTACTTC. This encodes CASRGTTVENEQYF.

This clone was seen ten or more times. The chain employs TRBV6-5 and TRBJ1-1, with a tentative D call TRBD1 (5 bases). Trimming cost V 5 bases and J 1 base, with 11 bases left between them. CDR1 is MNHEY, CDR2 SVGAGI, per germline. The CDR3 has 14 residues. This chain's CDR3 is CASSIPGKNTEAFF. For the CDR3, the DNA is TGTGCCAGCAGTATACCAGGGAAGAACACTGAAGCTTTCTTT.

This clone was counted at least ten times. The CDR3 bases are TGTGCCAGCAGCACCCGGACAGGGGGCACTGAAGCTTTCTTT. Translated, it gives CASSTRTGGTEAFF. This chain joins TRBV5-6 and TRBJ1-1, with 10 bases matching TRBD1. The CDR3 consists of 14 residues. Trimming cost V 4 bases and J 4 bases; bases outside gene matches: 4. Germline CDR1 is SGHDT and CDR2 is YYEEEE.

There are many counts of this clone. V and J are TRBV27 and TRBJ2-2, with TRBD1 as a possible D gene (6 bases). The CDR3 covers 16 residues. V was cut by 6 bases and J by 1 base, with 15 bases left in between. Germline CDR1 reads MNHEY; CDR2 reads SMNVEV (reference sequence). CDR3 in DNA: TGTGCCAGCAGCTATTTGGCGGACAGGAACACCGGGGAGCTGTTTTTT. This sequence encodes CASSYLADRNTGELFF.

This clone was counted ten times or more. The chain links TRBV30 to TRBJ1-1; D is uncertain. Germline-derived CDR1 and CDR2 are GTSNPN and SVGIG (reference sequence). V lost 3 bases to trimming and J lost 4 bases, with 15 bases between them. This CDR3 is built from 14 residues. As DNA, the CDR3 is TGTGCCTGGAGGAGCCCTAATCGGGGCACTGAAGCTTTCTTT. Translating it yields CAWRSPNRGTEAFF.

In this sample, this clone turned up many times. The DNA for the CDR3 is TGTGCCAGCAGCCGGGACAGGGGGACTGAAGCTTTCTTT. Its translation is CASSRDRGTEAFF. The chain is built from TRBV6-5 and TRBJ1-1, with 11 bases aligning to TRBD1. Germline lookup yields CDR1 MNHEY and CDR2 SVGAGI. The CDR3 totals 13 residues. V shed 6 bases, J shed 5 bases, and the junction held 2 bases outside the gene matches.

This clone was recorded many times. The chain joins TRBV2 to TRBJ2-1; 8 bases map to TRBD1. This CDR3 has 15 amino acids. The junction had 6 bases not matched to a gene; V was cut back by 6 bases and J by 2 bases. Germline-derived CDR1 and CDR2 are SNHLY and FYNNEI. The CDR3 DNA is TGTGCCAGCAGCAACAGGGGGAGCGCCTACAATGAGCAGTTCTTC. Translation: CASSNRGSAYNEQFF.

Ten or more counts support this clone. The chain joins TRBV5-4 to TRBJ1-6; TRBD1 might be the D (6 bases). Germline CDR1 is SGHNT and CDR2 is YYREEE (reference sequence). The length of the CDR3 is 16 residues. V was cut by 0 bases and J by 7 bases, with 14 bases left in between. The CDR3 DNA reads as TGTGCCAGCAGCTTGGCCAAGTCAGGGGTCAATTCACCCCTCCACTTT. Encoded protein: CASSLAKSGVNSPLHF.

In this sample, this clone turned up many times. The rearrangement joins TRBV7-2 to TRBJ2-7; weak D call: TRBD1 (6 bases). V was clipped by 5 bases and J by 6 bases, with 14 bases between them. Germline CDR1 is SGHTA and CDR2 is FQGNSA. The CDR3 runs 13 residues. CDR3: CASSHHWTAEQYF. CDR3 DNA sequence: TGTGCCAGCAGCCACCACTGGACAGCCGAGCAGTACTTC.

There are many counts of this clone. V usage is TRBV19 and J usage is TRBJ1-2; D is perhaps TRBD1 (6 bases). Germline V gene sequence: CDR1 LNHDA, CDR2 SQIVND (reference sequence). Trimming took 6 bases from V and 2 from J, leaving 10 bases between them. The CDR3 totals 13 residues. The DNA of the CDR3 is TGTGCCAGTAGACAGGACAGCAACTATGGCTACACCTTC. This codes for CASRQDSNYGYTF.

This clone was counted ten times or more. The junction departs from the called germline gene at one end, perhaps through a read error. V usage is TRBV4-1 and J usage is TRBJ1-1; possible D gene TRBD1, 6 bases. The CDR3 contains 14 residues. Germline V gene lookup returns CDR1 MGHRA and CDR2 YSYEKL. CDR3 loop: CASSQEGDNIEAFF. For the CDR3, the DNA is TGCGCCAGCAGCCAAGAGGGGGACAACATTGAAGCTTTCTTT.

Ten or more counts support this clone. J is TRBJ1-1 and V is TRBV6-5, with TRBD1 as a possible D gene (6 bases). V was shortened by 0 bases and J by 5 bases, with 16 bases between the two germline ends. This CDR3 contains 16 residues. CDR1 is MNHEY and CDR2 is SVGAGI in the germline V gene. The CDR3 is CASSYSIGGLVTEAFF. The CDR3 bases are TGTGCCAGCAGTTACTCGATCGGGGGGCTAGTTACTGAAGCTTTCTTT.

This clone was seen ten or more times. The J gene is TRBJ1-4, the V gene TRBV11-2; D not resolved. Trimming stripped 7 bases from V and 4 bases from J, with 16 bases between. This CDR3 has 15 residues. The germline CDR1 and CDR2 sequences are SGHAT and FQNNGV. CDR3 DNA: TGTGCCAGCATCCCCCTGCGGCGACGTAATGAAAAACTGTTTTTT. It is translated as CASIPLRRRNEKLFF.

Many counts were recorded for this clone. The V and J genes are TRBV7-9 and TRBJ1-1, with unresolved D. The V and J ends lost 2 bases and 0 bases respectively, with 10 bases between them. The CDR3 covers 15 residues. The germline CDR1 and CDR2 sequences are SEHNR and FQNEAQ (reference sequence). Here the CDR3 reads CASSLRPGMNTEAFF. CDR3 sequence (DNA): TGTGCCAGCAGCTTAAGGCCGGGGATGAACACTGAAGCTTTCTTT.

This clone was recorded many times. The CDR3 sequence is CASSSAGTGKETQYF. The CDR3 coding sequence is TGTGCCAGCAGCTCCGCAGGGACAGGAAAAGAGACCCAGTACTTC. The rearrangement uses TRBV11-3 and TRBJ2-5; 8 nucleotides line up with TRBD1. CDR1 is SGHNT, CDR2 YENEEA, per germline. Unmatched junction bases numbered 7, after V lost 4 bases and J lost 3 bases. The CDR3 consists of 15 residues.

Of note for this clone: Sequence at one end of the junction differs from germline and may be a read error. The rearrangement uses TRBV27 and TRBJ2-3, with D perhaps matching TRBD2 (6 bases). Germline V lookup: CDR1 MNHEY, CDR2 SMNVEV (reference sequence). This CDR3 contains 15 residues. CDR3 region: CASRLSRLESDTQYF. As DNA, the CDR3 is TGTGCCAGCAGATTATCCCGACTAGAGTCAGATACGCAGTATTTT.

This clone showed up many times. The chain is built from TRBV4-2 and TRBJ2-2, with D possibly being TRBD1 (5 bases). The CDR3 spans 16 residues. Germline CDR1 is LGHNA and CDR2 is YNFKEQ. With 1 base removed from V and 6 bases from J, the gap between germline ends came to 15 bases. CDR3 in amino acids: CASSQVSGMGPGELFF. As DNA, the CDR3 is TGTGCCAGCAGCCAAGTCAGTGGGATGGGGCCCGGGGAGCTGTTTTTT.

The J gene is TRBJ1-1, the V gene TRBV6-5; D is undetermined. This CDR3 contains 10 residues. Germline lookup yields CDR1 MNHEY and CDR2 SVGAGI. The V end lost 10 bases, the J end lost 0 bases, and 3 bases lay between the germline ends. The CDR3 reads CATMNTEAFF. The CDR3 nucleotides read TGTGCCACCATGAACACTGAAGCTTTCTTT.

The sample holds many counts of this clone. The chain employs TRBV18 and TRBJ2-7, with TRBD1 identical over 10 bases. V shed 6 bases, J shed 2 bases, and the junction held 7 bases outside the gene matches. The CDR3 extends over 15 amino acids. CDR1 is KGHSH and CDR2 is LQKENI in the germline V gene. CDR3: CASSRGQGETYEQYF. The CDR3 DNA reads as TGTGCCAGCTCTCGAGGACAGGGGGAAACCTACGAGCAGTACTTC.

This clone was counted ten times or more. The chain uses TRBV2 and TRBJ1-6; 10 nucleotides line up with TRBD1. V shed 8 bases, J shed 10 bases, and the junction held 8 bases outside the gene matches. This CDR3 is 14 amino acids long. Germline loops: CDR1 SNHLY, CDR2 FYNNEI. The CDR3 sequence is CASERDRGESPLHF. The CDR3 bases are TGTGCCAGCGAGAGGGACAGGGGTGAATCACCCCTCCACTTT.

The sample holds many counts of this clone. J is TRBJ2-5 and V is TRBV10-3; D perhaps matches TRBD2 (5 bases). With 2 bases removed from V and 4 bases from J, the gap between germline ends came to 17 bases. The CDR3 runs to 16 residues. Germline loops: CDR1 ENHRY, CDR2 SYGVKD. This CDR3 reads CAISEEGSRSGETQYF. The CDR3 nucleotides are TGTGCCATCAGTGAGGAGGGTTCCCGTTCGGGAGAGACCCAGTACTTC.

This clone was detected many times. The chain employs TRBV11-2 and TRBJ2-7; perhaps TRBD1 as D (6 bases). Germline assignment: CDR1 SGHAT and CDR2 FQNNGV. The CDR3 covers 15 residues. Between the trimmed V and J ends, which lost 0 bases and 7 bases, there was a span of 16 bases. For the CDR3, the DNA is TGTGCCAGCAGCTTAGATCAGTACAGGGCAGGTGAGCAGTACTTC. It translates to CASSLDQYRAGEQYF.

This clone occurred many times. The chain links TRBV15 to TRBJ1-2; TRBD1 aligns across 10 bases. Per germline, CDR1 LNHNV and CDR2 YYDKDF (reference sequence). V gave up 3 bases and J gave up 0 bases; unmatched junction bases: 7. The CDR3 contains 17 residues. The CDR3 nucleotides read TGTGCCACCAGCAGTAACGGACAGGGGGGCCCTAACTATGGCTACACCTTC. It specifies CATSSNGQGGPNYGYTF.

The rearrangement joins TRBV27 to TRBJ2-5; D call uncertain. The end of the DNA is better explained by TRBJ2-7, so the J call may be wrong. The CDR3 loop spans 13 amino acids. Per the germline V gene, CDR1 is MNHEY and CDR2 is SMNVEV (reference sequence). This CDR3 reads CASSLSPSYEQYF. DNA of the CDR3: TGTGCCAGCAGTTTATCACCGAGCTACGAGCAGTACTTC.

This clone was seen ten or more times. J is TRBJ2-7 and V is TRBV21-1; TRBD1 reflects the table's D call only, with no check against the DNA. TRBV21-1 is a known pseudogene. This CDR3 has 15 residues. CDR3 region: CASSKDGREVYEQYF. The CDR3 DNA sequence: TGTGCCAGCAGCAAAGACGGCAGGGAAGTATACGAGCAGTACTTC.

This clone occurred many times. The V and J genes are TRBV9 and TRBJ1-2, with a possible D match to TRBD1 (6 bases). Germline V lookup: CDR1 SGDLS, CDR2 YYNGEE. V lost 3 bases, J lost 2 bases, and 14 bases lay in between. CDR3 length equals 15 residues. This chain's CDR3 is CASSAIAQGNYGYTF. The DNA of the CDR3 is TGTGCCAGCAGCGCAATAGCTCAGGGGAACTATGGCTACACCTTC.

This chain uses TRBV18 with TRBJ1-1, with D tentatively TRBD1 (5 bases). The CDR3 sequence is 15 residues long. The V end was cut by 1 base, the J end by 1 base, with 10 bases between. Germline V CDR1 and CDR2: KGHSH, LQKENI. The CDR3 DNA is TGTGCCAGCTCACCACATCCGACAGCGAACACTGAAGCTTTCTTT. It encodes CASSPHPTANTEAFF.